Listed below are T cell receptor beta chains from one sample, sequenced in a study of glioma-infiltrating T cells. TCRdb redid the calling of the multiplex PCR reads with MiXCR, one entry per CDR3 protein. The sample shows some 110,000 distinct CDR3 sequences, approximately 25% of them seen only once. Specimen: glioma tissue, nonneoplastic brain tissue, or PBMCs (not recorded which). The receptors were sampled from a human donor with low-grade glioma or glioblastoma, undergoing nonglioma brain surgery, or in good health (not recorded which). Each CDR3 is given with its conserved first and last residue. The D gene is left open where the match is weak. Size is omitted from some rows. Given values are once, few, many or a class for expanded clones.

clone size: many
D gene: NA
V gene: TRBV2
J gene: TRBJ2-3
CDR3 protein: CASSGPGASTDTQYF
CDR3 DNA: TGTGCCAGCAGTGGTCCGGGAGCTAGCACAGATACGCAGTATTTT

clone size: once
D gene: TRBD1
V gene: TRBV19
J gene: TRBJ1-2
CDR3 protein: CAGSTRTGHYGYTF
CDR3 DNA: TGTGCCGGTAGTACGCGGACAGGCCACTATGGCTACACCTTC

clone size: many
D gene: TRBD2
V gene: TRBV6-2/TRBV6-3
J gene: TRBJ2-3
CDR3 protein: CASTGTRNTQYF
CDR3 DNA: TGTGCCAGCACTGGGACTAGGAATACGCAGTATTTT

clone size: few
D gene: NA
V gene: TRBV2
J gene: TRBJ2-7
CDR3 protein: CARDSPQQEQYF
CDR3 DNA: TGTGCCAGGGACAGTCCTCAGCAGGAGCAGTACTTC

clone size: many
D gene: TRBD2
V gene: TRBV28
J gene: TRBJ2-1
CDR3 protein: CASSLGTSLNEQFF
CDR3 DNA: TGTGCCAGCAGTTTGGGGACTAGTCTCAATGAGCAGTTCTTC

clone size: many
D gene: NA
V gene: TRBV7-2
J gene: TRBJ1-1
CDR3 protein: CASSFRGANTEAFF
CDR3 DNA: TGTGCCAGCAGCTTTAGGGGGGCGAACACTGAAGCTTTCTTT

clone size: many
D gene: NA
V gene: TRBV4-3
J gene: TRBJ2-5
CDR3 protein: CASSQDRTSRPTQYF
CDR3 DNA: TGCGCCAGCAGCCAAGATCGCACTAGTCGCCCGACCCAGTACTTC

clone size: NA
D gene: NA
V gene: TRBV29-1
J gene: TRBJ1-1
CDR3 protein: CSVLSAVNTEAFF
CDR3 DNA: TGCAGCGTGCTGAGCGCCGTGAACACTGAAGCTTTCTTT

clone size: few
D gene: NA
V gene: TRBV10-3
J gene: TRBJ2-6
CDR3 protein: CPRLGGANVLTF
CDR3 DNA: TGTCCGCGGCTAGGGGGGGCCAACGTCCTGACTTTC

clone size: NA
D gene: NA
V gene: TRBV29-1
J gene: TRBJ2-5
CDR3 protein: CSLVGRWTNQETQYF
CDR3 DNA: TGCAGCTTAGTCGGACGGTGGACTAACCAAGAGACCCAGTACTTC

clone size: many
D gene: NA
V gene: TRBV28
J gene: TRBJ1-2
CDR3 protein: CASSLQSYGYTF
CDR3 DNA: TGTGCCAGCAGTCTGCAGAGCTATGGCTACACCTTC

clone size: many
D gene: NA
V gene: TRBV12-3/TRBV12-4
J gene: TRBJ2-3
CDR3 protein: CASSFSIRQSAFTDTQYF
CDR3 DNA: TGTGCCAGCAGTTTCTCCATACGACAGTCGGCTTTTACAGATACGCAGTATTTT

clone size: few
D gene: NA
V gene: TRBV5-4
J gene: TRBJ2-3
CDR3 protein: CASTLRGADTQYF
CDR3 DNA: TGTGCCAGCACTCTCCGCGGGGCAGATACGCAGTATTTT

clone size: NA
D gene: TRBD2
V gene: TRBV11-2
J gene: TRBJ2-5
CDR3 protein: CASSFLPSTSGRTKTQYF
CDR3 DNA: TGTGCCAGCAGCTTTCTTCCCTCGACTAGCGGGAGGACGAAGACCCAGTACTTC

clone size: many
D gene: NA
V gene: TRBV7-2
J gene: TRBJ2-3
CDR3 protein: CASSSGTDTQYF
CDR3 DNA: TGTGCCAGCAGCTCAGGCACAGATACGCAGTATTTT

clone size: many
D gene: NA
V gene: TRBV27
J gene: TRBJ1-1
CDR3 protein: CASTSLISDRTEAFF
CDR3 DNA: TGTGCCAGCACCTCCCTCATCTCGGACAGAACTGAAGCTTTCTTT

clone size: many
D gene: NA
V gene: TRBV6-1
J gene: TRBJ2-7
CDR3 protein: CASSLVLGEQYF
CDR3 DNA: TGTGCCAGCTCACTAGTCCTCGGGGAGCAGTACTTC

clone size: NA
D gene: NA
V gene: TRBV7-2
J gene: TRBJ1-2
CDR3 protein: CASSLRAQGSCGYTF
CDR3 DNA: TGTGCCAGCAGCTTAAGAGCACAGGGATCCTGTGGCTACACCTTC

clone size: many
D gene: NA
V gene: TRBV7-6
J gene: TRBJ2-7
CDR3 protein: CASSLKWWDEQYF
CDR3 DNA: TGTGCCAGCAGCCTCAAATGGTGGGACGAGCAGTACTTC

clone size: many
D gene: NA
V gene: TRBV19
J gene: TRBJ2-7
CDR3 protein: CASKLSTRGFSGEQYF
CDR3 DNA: TGTGCCAGTAAACTGTCAACACGAGGGTTTTCGGGCGAGCAGTACTTC

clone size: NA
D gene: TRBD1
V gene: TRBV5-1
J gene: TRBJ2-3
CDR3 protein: CASSTGQGKSDTQYF
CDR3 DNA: TGCGCCAGCAGCACCGGACAGGGAAAATCAGATACGCAGTATTTT

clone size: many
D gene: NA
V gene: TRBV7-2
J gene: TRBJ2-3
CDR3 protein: CASSLNHFTDTQYF
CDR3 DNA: TGTGCCAGCAGCCTAAACCACTTCACAGATACGCAGTATTTT

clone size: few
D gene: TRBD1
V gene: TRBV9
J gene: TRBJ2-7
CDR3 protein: CASSFTGTGLTEQYF
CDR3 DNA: TGTGCCAGCAGCTTCACCGGGACAGGACTTACCGAGCAGTACTTC

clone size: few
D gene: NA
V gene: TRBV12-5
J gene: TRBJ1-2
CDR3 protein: CASGLGTGFDYTF
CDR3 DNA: TGTGCTAGTGGTTTGGGCACAGGGTTCGACTACACCTTC

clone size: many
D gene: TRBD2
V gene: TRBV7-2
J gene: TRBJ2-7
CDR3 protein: CASSLVLAGIYEQYF
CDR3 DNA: TGTGCCAGCAGCTTAGTTCTAGCGGGAATTTACGAGCAGTACTTC

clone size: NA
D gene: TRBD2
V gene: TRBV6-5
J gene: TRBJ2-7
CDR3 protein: CASSLGTSGVYF
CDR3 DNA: TGTGCCAGCAGTTTGGGAACTAGCGGGGTGTACTTC

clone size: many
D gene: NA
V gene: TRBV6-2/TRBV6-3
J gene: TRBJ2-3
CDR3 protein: CASSYVGPDTQYF
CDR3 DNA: TGTGCCAGCAGTTACGTGGGACCAGATACGCAGTATTTT

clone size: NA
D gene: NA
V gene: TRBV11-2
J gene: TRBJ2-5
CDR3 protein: CASSLGERETQYF
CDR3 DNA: TGTGCCAGCAGCTTAGGGGAGAGGGAGACCCAGTACTTC

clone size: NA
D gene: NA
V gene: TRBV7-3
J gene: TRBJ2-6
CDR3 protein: CASSIAGTKTGANVLTF
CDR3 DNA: TGTGCCAGCAGCATTGCTGGGACCAAGACAGGGGCCAACGTCCTGACTTTC

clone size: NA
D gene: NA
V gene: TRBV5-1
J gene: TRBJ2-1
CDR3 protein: CASSFDRGNNEQFF
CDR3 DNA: TGCGCCAGCAGCTTTGATCGGGGGAACAATGAGCAGTTCTTC

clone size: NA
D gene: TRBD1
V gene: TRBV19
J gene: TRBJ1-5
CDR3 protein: CASTSLRDRGPQPQHF
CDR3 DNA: TGTGCCAGTACTTCCCTAAGGGACAGGGGGCCCCAGCCCCAGCATTTT

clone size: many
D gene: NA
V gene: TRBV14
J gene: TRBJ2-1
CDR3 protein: CASSQDSAGSASYNEQFF
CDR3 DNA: TGTGCCAGCAGCCAAGATTCTGCCGGGAGTGCTTCCTACAATGAGCAGTTCTTC

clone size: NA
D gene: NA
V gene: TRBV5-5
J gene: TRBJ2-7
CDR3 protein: CASSSSQWNLPAEQYF
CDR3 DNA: TGTGCCAGCAGCTCCTCGCAGTGGAACCTACCGGCCGAGCAGTACTTC

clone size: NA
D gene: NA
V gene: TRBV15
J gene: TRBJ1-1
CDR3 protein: CATSRDLIGPEKNTEAFF
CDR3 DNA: TGTGCCACCAGCAGAGATCTGATAGGGCCGGAGAAGAACACTGAAGCTTTCTTT

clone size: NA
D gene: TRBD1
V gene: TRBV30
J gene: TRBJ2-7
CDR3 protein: CAWSGTGATYEQYF
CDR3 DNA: TGTGCCTGGAGTGGGACAGGGGCCACCTACGAGCAGTACTTC

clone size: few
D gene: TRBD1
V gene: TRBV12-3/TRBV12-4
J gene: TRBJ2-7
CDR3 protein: CASSFTGVREQYF
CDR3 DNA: TGTGCCAGCAGTTTTACAGGGGTACGCGAGCAGTACTTC

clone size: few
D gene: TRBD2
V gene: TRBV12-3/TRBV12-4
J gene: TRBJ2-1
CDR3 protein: CASRKAGGDNEQFF
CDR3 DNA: TGTGCCAGCAGGAAAGCGGGAGGGGACAATGAGCAGTTCTTC

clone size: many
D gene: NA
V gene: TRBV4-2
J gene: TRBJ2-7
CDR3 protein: CASSQDYRGLSYEQYF
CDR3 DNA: TGTGCCAGCAGCCAAGATTACCGGGGGCTTTCCTACGAGCAGTACTTC

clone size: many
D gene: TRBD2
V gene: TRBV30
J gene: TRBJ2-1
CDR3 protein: CAWSTGTSRFF
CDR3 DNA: TGTGCCTGGAGTACCGGGACTAGTAGGTTCTTC

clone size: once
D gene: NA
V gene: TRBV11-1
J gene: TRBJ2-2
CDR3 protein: CASSLPAAWGNGELFF
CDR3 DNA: TGTGCCAGCAGCTTACCCGCAGCCTGGGGAAACGGGGAGCTGTTTTTT

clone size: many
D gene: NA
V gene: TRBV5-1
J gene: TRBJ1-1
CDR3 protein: CASSLYAELNTEAFF
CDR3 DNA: TGCGCCAGCAGCTTGTACGCGGAGTTGAACACTGAAGCTTTCTTT

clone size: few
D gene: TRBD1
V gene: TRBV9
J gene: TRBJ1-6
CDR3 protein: CASSVETGRSPLHF
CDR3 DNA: TGTGCCAGCAGCGTAGAGACAGGGCGATCACCCCTCCACTTT

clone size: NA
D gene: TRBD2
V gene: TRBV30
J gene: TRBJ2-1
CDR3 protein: CAWSEDPHSGRSYNEQFF
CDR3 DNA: TGTGCCTGGAGTGAAGATCCTCATAGCGGGAGGAGCTACAATGAGCAGTTCTTC

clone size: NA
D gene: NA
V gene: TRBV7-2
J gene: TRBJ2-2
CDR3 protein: CASSSGSSPGEPFF
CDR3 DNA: TGTGCCAGCAGCTCCGGGAGTTCCCCCGGGGAGCCGTTTTTT

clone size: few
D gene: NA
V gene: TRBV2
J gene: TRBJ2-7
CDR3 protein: CASGRDVSYEQYF
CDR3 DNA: TGTGCCAGCGGTCGGGACGTCTCCTACGAGCAGTACTTC

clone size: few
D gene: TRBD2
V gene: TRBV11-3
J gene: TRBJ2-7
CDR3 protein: CASSLTSGPPAYEQYF
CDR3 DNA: TGTGCCAGCAGCTTAACTAGCGGACCCCCAGCCTACGAGCAGTACTTC

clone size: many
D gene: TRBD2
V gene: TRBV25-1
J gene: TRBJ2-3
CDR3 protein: CASSERLAGGTDTQYF
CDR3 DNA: TGTGCCAGCAGTGAACGACTAGCGGGGGGCACAGATACGCAGTATTTT